Below, one TCR beta chain is given with its context. Its antigen is not known. This record belongs to a study of shared clonotypes between healthy human individuals. Germline V CDR1 and CDR2: LNHDA, SQIVND (reference sequence). The CDR3 is 14 residues long. Trimming took off 8 bases at V and 1 base at J, with 9 bases between the two ends. An approximately 200 ng quantity of DNA, about 30,000 T cell genomes, went into the sorted-subset replicate PCRs. The data were produced by immunoSEQ multiplex PCR, yet TCRdb's version contains in-frame clones alone and is incomplete. The sample holds some 1.5 million clones, 95% to 99% seen once. General study results and limits: Rarefaction curves obtained for sorted subsets showed sequencing incomplete despite large depth.

Subsets obtained from CD4+ cells comprised CD45RA+ naive and CD45RA-negative memory cells. The V call is TRBV19, the J call TRBJ2-6; a weak D match, TRBD2 (6 bases). The sequencing sample was made of naive CD4+ T cells sorted from blood. Sample subset: CD45RA+ positively selected. This receptor was obtained from a young man in good health. The CDR3 sequence is CASLAASGANVLTF. In DNA, the CDR3 is TGTGCCAGTTTAGCGGCGTCTGGGGCCAACGTCCTGACTTTC.